The next 11 T cell receptor beta chains were all read from a single sample in a study of CD8+CD57+ T cells in acquired aplastic anemia. Genomic DNA templated the TCR beta VDJ and CDR3 profiling. TCRdb redid the calling of the reads with MiXCR, one entry per CDR3 protein. The data contain about 260,000 distinct CDR3 sequences, 65% to 90% of them singletons. The patients chosen for sequencing had shown expansion of CD8+CD57+ cells (detected by flow cytometry). Sequences were obtained from sorted CD4+, CD8+, or CD8+CD57+ T cells (not recorded which) from PBMCs. These receptors originate from a human donor with aplastic anemia.

The chain employs TRBV25-1 and TRBJ2-5; D gene unclear. The V and J ends lost 3 bases and 0 bases respectively, with 2 bases between them. Germline lookup yields CDR1 MGHDK and CDR2 SYGVNS. The CDR3 runs to 12 residues. The chain's CDR3 is CASSDYQETQYF. The CDR3 DNA sequence: TGTGCCAGCAGTGACTACCAAGAGACCCAGTACTTC.

As concerns this clonotype: Likely a read error: the CDR3 ends without its conserved phenylalanine or tryptophan. The limits of the CDR3 on the DNA are not certain, so only TCRdb's listed CDR3 is given. CDR3 amino acids: CASSFAPDGATHSS. The rearrangement joins TRBV7-8 to TRBJ2-3; the table names TRBD1, a call not compared with the DNA. The CDR3 is 14 amino acids long, termini counted. Germline CDR1 and CDR2: SGHVS and FQNEAQ.

Comments on this clonotype: This CDR3 is missing its conserved last phenylalanine or tryptophan, likely due to a read error. Because the CDR3's place on the DNA is in doubt, the DNA is left out and the CDR3 is given as listed by TCRdb. J is TRBJ1-6 and V is TRBV2. The CDR3 totals 16 residues, both ends included. Germline V gives CDR1 SNHLY, CDR2 FYNNEI. The CDR3: CASSVDTASYYFPPHI.

This clonotype was detected only once. Sequence at one end of the junction differs from germline and may be a read error. The chain links TRBV2 to TRBJ1-5; TRBD1 agrees at 7 bases. Germline lookup yields CDR1 SNHLY and CDR2 FYNNEI. CDR3 length: 16 amino acids. The CDR3 DNA reads as TGTGCCAGCAGCTCAGGGGGGATCAGCCGCCATCAGCCCCGGCATTTT. Its protein is CASSSGGISRHQPRHF. The full variable domain, in which reference TRBV2 and TRBJ1-5 provide the parts outside the CDR3, is EPEVTQTPSHQVTQMGQEVILRCVPISNHLYFYWYRQILGQKVEFLVSFYNNEISEKSEIFDDQFSVERPDGSNFTLKIRSTKLEDSAMYFCASSSGGISRHQPRHFGDGTRLSIL.

Notes on this clonotype: An end of the junction differs from the germline gene, which may be a read error. The rearrangement links TRBV20-1 to TRBJ1-2; D gene uncertain. The germline gives CDR1 DFQATT, CDR2 SNEGSKA (reference sequence). CDR3 length equals 12 residues. CDR3 amino acids: CSAGDQTYGYTF. CDR3 nucleotides: TGCAGTGCTGGAGATCAGACCTACGGCTACACCTTC.

This clonotype was picked up one time. The rearrangement joins TRBV2 to TRBJ1-5, with D hard to call. Germline-derived CDR1 and CDR2 are SNHLY and FYNNEI. V was clipped by 7 bases and J by 3 bases, with 10 bases between them. There are 13 residues in the CDR3. In nucleotides, the CDR3 is TGTGCCAGCAAGCCTGGACTCAATCAGCCCCAGCATTTT. Translating gives CASKPGLNQPQHF.

The J gene is TRBJ2-5, the V gene TRBV24-1, with 7 positions matching TRBD2. There are 19 residues in the CDR3. CDR1 is KGHDR and CDR2 is SFDVKD in the germline V gene. The trim removed 4 bases at V and 0 bases at J, leaving 16 bases unmatched. DNA for the CDR3: TGTGCCACCAGTGACTCCGACCTGCGGGCTAGCGGAGACCAAGAGACCCAGTACTTC. Translated: CATSDSDLRASGDQETQYF.

The rearrangement links TRBV7-9 to TRBJ2-1, with TRBD1 matching 7 bases. Losses at the gene ends were 1 base for V and 6 bases for J; bases not matched to a gene: 9. This CDR3 contains 16 residues. Germline CDR1 SEHNR, CDR2 FQNEAQ (reference sequence). The CDR3 loop reads CASSLVVRQGGNEQFF. CDR3 DNA sequence: TGTGCCAGCAGCTTAGTAGTGAGACAGGGTGGCAATGAGCAGTTCTTC.

The genes are TRBV5-1 and TRBJ1-1; D unresolved. Germline assignment: CDR1 SGHRS and CDR2 YFSETQ. CDR3 length equals 14 residues. Trimming stripped 0 bases from V and 2 bases from J, with 8 bases between. CDR3 in amino acids: CASSLGSFNTEAFF. CDR3 DNA: TGCGCCAGCAGCTTGGGTAGTTTTAACACTGAAGCTTTCTTT.

This clonotype has just a few counts. The CDR3 end shows no conserved phenylalanine or tryptophan, and so a read error is likely. The DNA is omitted, as the CDR3 cannot be located on it reliably, and the CDR3 follows TCRdb's listing. V is TRBV9 and J is TRBJ2-3; the table calls TRBD2, which could not be checked here. Germline CDR1 reads SGDLS; CDR2 reads YYNGEE. Termini included, the CDR3 measures 13 amino acids. CDR3 loop: CASSPPRRRTLKL.

The V gene is TRBV7-2, the J gene TRBJ1-2; D is possibly TRBD1 (6 bases). The CDR3 sequence is 15 residues long. V dropped 5 bases and J dropped 2 bases, with 15 bases sitting between them. Looked up from germline, CDR1 is SGHTA and CDR2 is FQGNSA. In nucleotides, the CDR3 is TGTGCCAGCAGCCCCGGGGGGGGGCGCAACTATGGCTACACCTTC. Protein product: CASSPGGGRNYGYTF.